Below, 24 T cell receptor beta chains from the same sample are listed, as sequenced in a study of cytomegalovirus exposure and HLA in healthy donors (dated by TCRdb to 2015 to 2018). The library came from the immunoSEQ multiplex PCR assay. For the multiplex PCR, a mixture combining 60 forward primers for TCR Vbeta segments and 13 reverse primers for TCR Jbeta segments was used. What TCRdb holds here is the immuneACCESS table cut down to in-frame rearrangements. Part of the clones is not present; checked against another copy, under half of the missing clones reflect an unresolved V gene, and the others are unexplained. The sample table records 120,000 or so clones; about 80% of these occur just once. 2.5% to 3% of the sample lies in the top ten. Sequencing was carried out using PBMCs. The receptors were sampled from a woman aged 40 to 50 in good health and CMV-seropositive.

The chain employs TRBV5-6 and TRBJ1-3; possible D gene TRBD1, 5 bases. This CDR3 spans 16 amino acids. CDR1 is SGHDT and CDR2 is YYEEEE in the germline V gene. With 1 base removed from V and 0 bases from J, the gap between germline ends came to 11 bases. Here the CDR3 reads CASSLIQGISGNTIYF. The CDR3 nucleotides read TGTGCCAGCAGCTTGATTCAGGGAATCTCTGGAAACACCATATATTTT.

V gene TRBV25-1 combines with J gene TRBJ1-2; no clear D. This CDR3 has 14 amino acids. Deletions cut 1 base from V and 4 bases from J, with 10 bases between. Per germline, CDR1 MGHDK and CDR2 SYGVNS. The CDR3, as DNA: TGTGCCAGCAGTGAATGGGAGGATAGCTATGGCTACACCTTC. Its protein is CASSEWEDSYGYTF.

This chain links TRBV7-8 with TRBJ1-6, with D possibly being TRBD1 (5 bases). CDR3 length: 13 amino acids. The V gene lost 0 bases and the J gene lost 8 bases, with 5 bases spanning the gap. Germline-derived CDR1 and CDR2 are SGHVS and FQNEAQ. The CDR3, as DNA: TGTGCCAGCAGCTTAGCAGGGGATTCACCCCTCCACTTT. Translation gives CASSLAGDSPLHF. Filled out from reference TRBV7-8 and TRBJ1-6, the complete variable domain reads GAGVSQSPRYKVAKRGQDVALRCDPISGHVSLFWYQQALGQGPEFLTYFQNEAQLDKSGLPSDRFFAERPEGSVSTLKIQRTQQEDSAVYLCASSLAGDSPLHFGNGTRLTVT.

This rearrangement joins TRBV6-5 to TRBJ2-2; a weak D match, TRBD1 (6 bases). The CDR3 extends over 15 amino acids. The ends were cut back, 6 bases at V and 0 bases at J, with 11 bases in the middle. Germline loops: CDR1 MNHEY, CDR2 SVGAGI. The CDR3 DNA reads TGTGCCAGCAGAGCACAGGGAGCGAACACCGGGGAGCTGTTTTTT. Translated: CASRAQGANTGELFF.

The rearrangement uses TRBV11-2 and TRBJ2-5, with TRBD1 as a possible D gene (6 bases). This CDR3 has 13 residues. The germline gives CDR1 SGHAT, CDR2 FQNNGV. The ends were cut back, 2 bases at V and 5 bases at J, with 9 bases in the middle. The CDR3 is CASSLWGRETQYF. CDR3 nucleotides: TGTGCCAGCAGCTTATGGGGGCGCGAGACCCAGTACTTC.

The chain has TRBV5-6 and TRBJ2-1; D is undetermined. Germline CDR1 reads SGHDT; CDR2 reads YYEEEE. The V end was cut by 0 bases, the J end by 6 bases, with 19 bases between. This CDR3 comprises 17 residues. CDR3 sequence (DNA): TGTGCCAGCAGCTTGGTCTTGAACAGTAAAGTACCCAATGAGCAGTTCTTC. It encodes CASSLVLNSKVPNEQFF.

This clone came up a few times. V and J are TRBV5-1 and TRBJ1-1, with a weak D call TRBD1 (5 bases). CDR3 size: 17 residues. The V gene's germline CDR1 is SGHRS and CDR2 YFSETQ. Trimming stripped 4 bases from V and 11 bases from J, with 30 bases between. The DNA for the CDR3 is TGCGCCAGCAGCCCACCGGGAGCCACCGGGACCCCAGGGTCCGCTTTCTTT. As protein: CASSPPGATGTPGSAFF.

The V and J genes are TRBV13 and TRBJ1-5, with D uncertain. The CDR3 consists of 13 residues. Germline CDR1 reads PRHDT; CDR2 reads FYEKMQ (reference sequence). V lost 2 bases and J 9 bases, leaving 11 bases between the germline ends. CDR3 sequence: CASSLYLEGPQHF. Here the CDR3 DNA reads TGTGCCAGCAGCTTATATCTTGAGGGGCCCCAGCATTTT.

J is TRBJ2-1 and V is TRBV4-1; a possible D gene is TRBD2 (5 bases). Germline V gene data show CDR1 as MGHRA and CDR2 as YSYEKL. The ends were cut back, 3 bases at V and 0 bases at J, with 15 bases in the middle. The CDR3 runs to 17 residues. CDR3 sequence reads: CASSHEGDQSSYNEQFF. In nucleotides, the CDR3 is TGCGCCAGCAGCCATGAGGGAGACCAGAGCTCCTACAATGAGCAGTTCTTC.

The chain links TRBV30 to TRBJ2-7; TRBD2 is a possible D gene (6 bases). The germline V and J ends were trimmed by 7 bases and 5 bases, with 15 bases remaining between them. Germline assignment: CDR1 GTSNPN and CDR2 SVGIG (reference sequence). This CDR3 is built from 12 residues. CDR3 residues: CASRGGTNEQYF. The CDR3 bases are TGTGCCTCGAGAGGAGGGACCAACGAGCAGTACTTC.

This clone was seen more than once but under ten times. The rearrangement joins TRBV19 to TRBJ2-5, with 7 nucleotides matching TRBD1. CDR3 size: 16 residues. V trimming: 3 bases; J trimming: 6 bases; junction bases outside the gene matches: 13. Per the germline V gene, CDR1 is LNHDA and CDR2 is SQIVND (reference sequence). The CDR3 DNA sequence: TGTGCCAGTAGTATGGCAGCCAGGGGGTCGGTGAAGACCCAGTACTTC. Translation: CASSMAARGSVKTQYF.

The V and J genes are TRBV7-2 and TRBJ2-2; 9 positions match TRBD2. Germline CDR1 is SGHTA and CDR2 is FQGNSA. The V segment lost 5 bases and the J segment 6 bases; nucleotides outside the gene matches: 7. The CDR3 totals 15 residues. CDR3 bases: TGTGCCAGCAGCCCTAGGGGGACTAGCCCCGGGGAGCTGTTTTTT. It specifies CASSPRGTSPGELFF. Using reference TRBV7-2 and TRBJ2-2 for the parts outside the CDR3, the full variable domain is GAGVSQSPSNKVTEKGKDVELRCDPISGHTALYWYRQSLGQGLEFLIYFQGNSAPDKSGLPSDRFSAERTGGSVSTLTIQRTQQEDSAVYLCASSPRGTSPGELFFGEGSRLTVL.

The chain joins TRBV30 to TRBJ2-5, with 7 bases that match TRBD1. Germline V gene data show CDR1 as GTSNPN and CDR2 as SVGIG (reference sequence). The CDR3 is made up of 12 amino acids. V was pared by 5 bases and J by 5 bases, with 5 bases of the junction left unmatched. This chain's CDR3 is CAWSEGAETQYF. CDR3 coding DNA: TGTGCCTGGTCCGAGGGGGCCGAGACCCAGTACTTC.

The chain is built from TRBV7-9 and TRBJ2-5; D possibly corresponds to TRBD2 (6 bases). The CDR3 extends over 14 amino acids. Germline V gene data show CDR1 as SEHNR and CDR2 as FQNEAQ (reference sequence). V dropped 4 bases and J dropped 4 bases, with 13 bases sitting between them. The CDR3 DNA reads TGTGCCAGCAGCTCACCTAGCGTTCGAGAGACCCAGTACTTC. Protein: CASSSPSVRETQYF. Based on the CDR3 plus reference TRBV7-9 and TRBJ2-5, the full variable domain is DTGVSQNPRHKITKRGQNVTFRCDPISEHNRLYWYRQTLGQGPEFLTYFQNEAQLEKSRLLSDRFSAERPKGSFSTLEIQRTEQGDSAMYLCASSSPSVRETQYFGPGTRLLVL.

This chain links TRBV6-1 with TRBJ1-2; D gene uncertain. With 6 bases removed from V and 0 bases from J, the gap between germline ends came to 11 bases. The CDR3 is 14 residues long. Germline loops: CDR1 MNHNS, CDR2 SASEGT. Here the CDR3 reads CASRRTEANYGYTF. Written as DNA, the CDR3 is TGTGCCAGCAGGCGGACGGAGGCTAACTATGGCTACACCTTC.

J is TRBJ2-2 and V is TRBV4-2, with D perhaps matching TRBD1 (7 bases). Germline V gene data show CDR1 as LGHNA and CDR2 as YNFKEQ. The V and J ends lost 3 bases and 4 bases respectively, with 18 bases between them. This CDR3 is built from 17 residues. CDR3 coding DNA: TGTGCCAGCAGCCAGGCCCGCGGGACAGATCCCACCGGGGAGCTGTTTTTT. This sequence encodes CASSQARGTDPTGELFF.

The chain joins TRBV5-4 to TRBJ2-1, with 7 bases matching TRBD1. In germline, CDR1 is SGHNT, CDR2 YYREEE (reference sequence). The CDR3 is 16 amino acids. Trimming at V came to 4 bases and at J to 7 bases, leaving 14 bases not matched to a gene. CDR3 DNA: TGTGCCAGCAGCCACGTAACCCGGGGACAGCCAAATGAGCAGTTCTTC. It encodes CASSHVTRGQPNEQFF. Full variable domain (remainder filled in from reference TRBV5-4 and TRBJ2-1): ETGVTQSPTHLIKTRGQQVTLRCSSQSGHNTVSWYQQALGQGPQFIFQYYREEENGRGNFPPRFSGLQFPNYSSELNVNALELDDSALYLCASSHVTRGQPNEQFFGPGTRLTVL.

This chain uses TRBV5-6 with TRBJ2-7, with D tentatively TRBD1 (5 bases). Germline CDR1 is SGHDT and CDR2 is YYEEEE. Trimming took 4 bases from V and 9 from J, leaving 17 bases between them. The CDR3 length is 13 residues. The CDR3 DNA is TGTGCCAGCAGCCTGCCTGACAGTTCCGCGCAGTACTTC. As protein: CASSLPDSSAQYF.

This chain uses TRBV6-5 with TRBJ2-1, with TRBD2 matching over 10 bases. V lost 2 bases to trimming and J lost 8 bases; unmatched junction nucleotides: 9. The CDR3 runs to 16 residues. The V gene's germline CDR1 is MNHEY and CDR2 SVGAGI. CDR3 amino acids: CASSYNSGGGFDEQFF. CDR3 sequence (DNA): TGTGCCAGCAGTTACAACAGCGGGGGGGGTTTCGATGAGCAGTTCTTC.

About this clone itself: Sequence at one end of the junction differs from germline and may be a read error. V usage is TRBV5-1 and J usage is TRBJ1-1; D remains unclear. The germline V gene encodes CDR1 SGHRS and CDR2 YFSETQ. The CDR3 covers 14 residues. This CDR3 reads CASSLGREAGEAFF. The CDR3 DNA is TGTGCCAGCAGCTTGGGGAGGGAGGCTGGTGAAGCTTTCTTT.

V is TRBV9 and J is TRBJ2-7; weak D call: TRBD2 (6 bases). The CDR3 has 13 amino acids. CDR1 is SGDLS, CDR2 YYNGEE, per germline. Trimming left V 0 bases short and J 3 bases short, with 7 bases between. CDR3 residues: CASSVGGVYEQYF. The CDR3, as DNA: TGTGCCAGCAGCGTAGGGGGGGTCTACGAGCAGTACTTC.

The chain uses TRBV27 and TRBJ1-6, with D uncertain. CDR1 and CDR2 (germline): MNHEY, SMNVEV (reference sequence). The V end was cut by 4 bases, the J end by 13 bases, with 20 bases between. CDR3 length: 15 residues. The CDR3 sequence: CASSSLMGTSFPLHF. The CDR3 nucleotides read TGTGCCAGCAGTTCTCTCATGGGCACTTCTTTCCCCCTCCACTTT.

This clone was counted a few times. The chain uses TRBV6-1 and TRBJ1-2, with TRBD1 matching over 9 bases. The germline V gene encodes CDR1 MNHNS and CDR2 SASEGT. With 7 bases clipped from V and 5 bases from J, the junction kept 8 bases outside the gene matches. This CDR3 comprises 14 residues. The CDR3, as DNA: TGTGCCAGCATTCTGACAGGACAGGGGTATGGCTACACCTTC. Its translation is CASILTGQGYGYTF.

The chain recombines TRBV7-2 with TRBJ2-6; D is possibly TRBD1 (5 bases). CDR1 is SGHTA and CDR2 is FQGNSA in the germline V gene. V was clipped by 5 bases and J by 2 bases, with 13 bases between them. The CDR3 contains 16 residues. The CDR3 DNA sequence: TGTGCCAGCAGCCCTACACCAGGGCCTGGGGCCAACGTCCTGACTTTC. Residues: CASSPTPGPGANVLTF.